This T cell receptor (beta chain) comes out of a study of blood T cell repertoires in COVID-19. Original processing notes: Amplified reference gene primers provided the basis for estimating nucleated cell counts. Repertoires were generated with immunoSEQ multiplex PCR, while TCRdb's copy carries only in-frame clones and drops some. The V and J calls and the clone size are those of that table, but D and trimming were determined from the DNA. The data contain around 100,000 clones, approximately 88% of them singletons. Germline values: CDR1 SGHNT, CDR2 YYREEE (reference sequence). Trimming cost V 4 bases and J 6 bases; bases outside gene matches: 9. The CDR3 is 15 amino acids.

The receptor's source is a woman in her sixties or seventies with acute or convalescent COVID-19. This chain joins TRBV5-4 and TRBJ2-1; 8 bases are a match to TRBD1. The sequencing sample was made of peripheral blood. CDR3 nucleotide sequence: TGTGCCAGCAGCGCCTACAGGGGGAAGAGCAATGAGCAGTTCTTC. This gives the protein CASSAYRGKSNEQFF.